Below, 14 T cell receptor beta chains from the same sample are listed, as sequenced in a study of T-cell reconstitution after alpha-beta-depleted transplantation in children. A TCRbeta library incorporating unique molecular identifiers was prepared. One entry per CDR3 protein, called by TCRdb with MiXCR from the PCR reads. The sample includes 750,000 to 950,000 distinct CDR3 sequences, about 15% of them seen just once. This specimen consisted of PBMCs, mostly from graft donor cells, obtained 360 days after TCRalphabeta/CD19-depleted stem cell transplant. The receptor source for this set is a male patient between 5 and 17 years old who had a stem cell transplant for acute lymphoblastic leukemia, so the T cells may come from the graft donor.

This clonotype was recorded a few times. The gene calls are TRBV7-9 and TRBJ2-1; no clear D. This CDR3 contains 15 residues. V lost 3 bases and J 6 bases, leaving 15 bases between the germline ends. Germline V lookup: CDR1 SEHNR, CDR2 FQNEAQ (reference sequence). CDR3 in DNA: TGTGCCAGCAGCTTCTCGATTGCTTATGCCAATGAGCAGTTCTTC. This gives the protein CASSFSIAYANEQFF.

This sequence joins TRBV9 and TRBJ2-1; TRBD2 matches at 7 bases. V trimming: 0 bases; J trimming: 2 bases; junction bases outside the gene matches: 5. Per germline, CDR1 SGDLS and CDR2 YYNGEE. The CDR3 runs 16 residues. CDR3 loop: CASSVGAGVTYNEQFF. The CDR3 coding sequence is TGTGCCAGCAGCGTAGGGGCGGGAGTAACCTACAATGAGCAGTTCTTC.

The V and J genes are TRBV4-1 and TRBJ2-3; no reliable D call. The CDR3 totals 14 residues. V lost 1 base, J lost 6 bases, and 11 bases lay in between. Germline assignment: CDR1 MGHRA and CDR2 YSYEKL. CDR3 coding DNA: TGCGCCAGCAGCCAAGTATTGGCATTCGATACGCAGTATTTT. It yields the protein CASSQVLAFDTQYF.

This clonotype was seen more than once but under ten times. V is TRBV5-1 and J is TRBJ2-1, with no clear D. The CDR3 has 14 amino acids. Trimming removed 0 bases from V and 7 bases from J, with 11 bases in between. CDR1 and CDR2 from the germline V gene are SGHRS and YFSETQ. The CDR3 loop reads CASSLVTLSNEQFF. CDR3 DNA: TGCGCCAGCAGCTTGGTTACCCTTAGTAATGAGCAGTTCTTC.

The chain couples TRBV7-2 to TRBJ2-7; TRBD1 agrees at 9 bases. Germline CDR1 SGHTA, CDR2 FQGNSA. J lost 4 bases, V lost 5 bases, and 12 bases had no gene match. This CDR3 comprises 16 residues. CDR3 region: CASSLRFWTGEYEQYF. CDR3 nucleotides: TGTGCCAGCAGCCTTCGTTTCTGGACAGGGGAATACGAGCAGTACTTC.

This clonotype was detected only a few times. The chain couples TRBV15 to TRBJ2-7; unclear D gene. The ends were cut back, 3 bases at V and 1 base at J, with 13 bases in the middle. Germline CDR1 LNHNV, CDR2 YYDKDF (reference sequence). There are 15 residues in the CDR3. The CDR3 region is CATSRSFGLSYEQYF. The CDR3 DNA reads as TGTGCCACCAGCAGGTCCTTCGGGCTATCCTACGAGCAGTACTTC. Full variable domain (rest looked up from reference TRBV15 and TRBJ2-7): DAMVIQNPRYQVTQFGKPVTLSCSQTLNHNVMYWYQQKSSQAPKLLFHYYDKDFNNEADTPDNFQSRRPNTSFCFLDIRSPGLGDTAMYLCATSRSFGLSYEQYFGPGTRLTVT.

This clonotype was counted a few times. CDR3 coding DNA: TGCGCCAGCAGCCAAACACCAGGGGTAGATACGCAGTATTTT. Protein sequence: CASSQTPGVDTQYF. This chain connects TRBV4-1 to TRBJ2-3; possible D gene TRBD1, 6 bases. The CDR3 spans 14 residues. V lost 2 bases to trimming and J lost 5 bases, with 11 bases between them. The germline CDR1 and CDR2 sequences are MGHRA and YSYEKL.

The sample holds a few counts of this clonotype. The genes are TRBV28 and TRBJ1-5; no definite D call. The germline V gene has CDR1 MDHEN and CDR2 SYDVKM. The length of the CDR3 is 16 residues. The V end was cut by 0 bases, the J end by 1 base, with 10 bases between. The CDR3 nucleotides are TGTGCCAGCAGTTTATGGGAGCCCGGGAGCAATCAGCCCCAGCATTTT. Amino acids: CASSLWEPGSNQPQHF.

The chain links TRBV7-6 to TRBJ2-6; unclear D gene. Trimming stripped 2 bases from V and 11 bases from J, with 19 bases between. The V gene's germline CDR1 is SGHVS and CDR2 FNYEAQ. This CDR3 has 16 residues. The CDR3 protein is CASSLSRRATFHVLTF. CDR3 nucleotides: TGTGCCAGCAGCTTAAGTAGGAGAGCTACCTTCCACGTCCTGACTTTC.

The chain has TRBV5-1 and TRBJ2-1, with D perhaps matching TRBD1 or TRBD2 (5 bases each). Deletions cut 3 bases from V and 2 bases from J, with 12 bases between. Per germline, CDR1 SGHRS and CDR2 YFSETQ. The CDR3 contains 15 residues. This CDR3 reads CASSSGVGPYNEQFF. The CDR3 DNA sequence: TGCGCCAGCAGCTCCGGGGTGGGGCCCTACAATGAGCAGTTCTTC.

The rearrangement links TRBV12-3 or TRBV12-4 to TRBJ1-6; possible D gene TRBD1, 6 bases. With 10 bases removed from V and 7 bases from J, the gap between germline ends came to 8 bases. CDR3 size: 11 residues. CDR3: CATGGNSPLHF. The CDR3, as DNA: TGTGCCACCGGGGGCAATTCACCCCTCCACTTT.

The V gene is TRBV6-2 or TRBV6-3, the J gene TRBJ2-5; a possible D gene is TRBD2 (7 bases). This CDR3 has 17 residues. Germline V lookup: CDR1 MNHEY, CDR2 SVGEGT. Trimming shortened V by 0 bases and J by 1 base, and 15 bases separated the two germline ends. The DNA for the CDR3 is TGTGCCAGCAGTTACTCGGGGGGGCTCCTAGGCCAAGAGACCCAGTACTTC. Its protein product is CASSYSGGLLGQETQYF.

V usage is TRBV15 and J usage is TRBJ2-1, with D possibly being TRBD2 (6 bases). V gave up 3 bases and J gave up 5 bases, with 11 bases separating them. The CDR3 consists of 14 residues. The germline gives CDR1 LNHNV, CDR2 YYDKDF (reference sequence). The CDR3 sequence: CATSSQTRNNEQFF. The DNA of the CDR3 is TGTGCCACCAGCAGCCAGACTAGAAACAATGAGCAGTTCTTC. Filled out from reference TRBV15 and TRBJ2-1, the complete variable domain reads DAMVIQNPRYQVTQFGKPVTLSCSQTLNHNVMYWYQQKSSQAPKLLFHYYDKDFNNEADTPDNFQSRRPNTSFCFLDIRSPGLGDTAMYLCATSSQTRNNEQFFGPGTRLTVL.

The chain uses TRBV6-5 and TRBJ2-7, with D perhaps TRBD1 or TRBD2 (5 bases each). Germline-derived CDR1 and CDR2 are MNHEY and SVGAGI. The CDR3 consists of 14 residues. Trimming cost V 2 bases and J 4 bases, with 12 bases left between them. The CDR3 region has the DNA TGTGCCAGCAGTTACGGGGGACCAGGGTACGAGCAGTACTTC. As protein: CASSYGGPGYEQYF.